One and the same sample provided the 17 T cell receptor beta chains below, sequenced in a study of Ad26.COV2.S vaccination and SARS-CoV-2 variants. Treatment specified: 19 received Ad26.COV2.S at low or high dose, single or two shots; about 5 received placebo; per-sample allocation not given. All samples were drawn on day 63, counting from the first vaccine or placebo injection. Sequencing used immunoSEQ multiplex PCR; TCRdb keeps in-frame clones, though not all of them. The table records over 400,000 clones, roughly 91% of them present only once. The specimen was peripheral blood, collected in a trial of Ad26.COV2.S vaccine versus placebo. The receptor source for this set is a person aged 18-60 years who received the Ad26.COV2.S COVID-19 vaccine or a placebo.

This clone was recorded once. The chain recombines TRBV30 with TRBJ2-2; 10 nucleotides align to TRBD2. Germline V gene data show CDR1 as GTSNPN and CDR2 as SVGIG (reference sequence). This CDR3 has 18 residues. The J segment lost 7 bases and the V segment lost 4 bases, leaving 18 bases of the junction unmatched. The CDR3 bases are TGTGCCTGGATGATGACGCGGCTAGCGGGAGTTAATGTCGGGGAGCTGTTTTTT. The encoded protein is CAWMMTRLAGVNVGELFF.

The J gene is TRBJ2-3, the V gene TRBV24-1; D is unclear. Germline V lookup: CDR1 KGHDR, CDR2 SFDVKD. The germline V and J ends were trimmed by 4 bases and 2 bases, with 9 bases remaining between them. The CDR3 runs 14 residues. CDR3 bases: TGTGCCACCAGTGAGCCTCACTTCACAGATACGCAGTATTTT. It encodes CATSEPHFTDTQYF.

V gene TRBV28 combines with J gene TRBJ2-2, with D possibly being TRBD1 or TRBD2 (5 bases each). Trimming took off 7 bases at V and 5 bases at J, with 11 bases between the two ends. Germline V gene data show CDR1 as MDHEN and CDR2 as SYDVKM. This CDR3 has 13 residues. CDR3 loop: CASKIRETGELFF. In DNA form, the CDR3 reads TGTGCCAGCAAAATCAGGGAGACCGGGGAGCTGTTTTTT.

The CDR3 coding sequence is TGCAGCGTTGGTGGGGGGGATAGCAATCAGCCCCAGCATTTT. Amino acids: CSVGGGDSNQPQHF. This chain links TRBV29-1 with TRBJ1-5; a possible D gene is TRBD1 (5 bases). Trimming left V 4 bases short and J 0 bases short, with 10 bases between. The CDR3 contains 14 residues. The germline gives CDR1 SQVTM, CDR2 ANQGSEA. Full variable domain (outside the CDR3, taken from reference TRBV29-1 and TRBJ1-5): SAVISQKPSRDICQRGTSLTIQCQVDSQVTMMFWYRQQPGQSLTLIATANQGSEATYESGFVIDKFPISRPNLTFSTLTVSNMSPEDSSIYLCSVGGGDSNQPQHFGDGTRLSIL.

This chain joins TRBV5-1 and TRBJ1-2, with 7 bases matching TRBD1. The J segment lost 4 bases and the V segment lost 4 bases, leaving 13 bases of the junction unmatched. This CDR3 spans 16 amino acids. Germline-derived CDR1 and CDR2 are SGHRS and YFSETQ. The CDR3 nucleotides read TGCGCCAGCAGCGCATGGGAGCCAGGGGGTAGCTATGGCTACACCTTC. It specifies CASSAWEPGGSYGYTF. The whole variable domain, remainder taken from reference TRBV5-1 and TRBJ1-2, is KAGVTQTPRYLIKTRGQQVTLSCSPISGHRSVSWYQQTPGQGLQFLFEYFSETQRNKGNFPGRFSGRQFSNSRSEMNVSTLELGDSALYLCASSAWEPGGSYGYTFGSGTRLTVV.

This clone showed up just once. The chain couples TRBV4-1 to TRBJ1-1, with a weak D call TRBD1 (5 bases). V gave up 1 base and J gave up 8 bases, with 14 bases separating them. From germline, CDR1 is MGHRA and CDR2 YSYEKL. The CDR3 runs 14 residues. The CDR3 DNA sequence: TGCGCCAGCAGCCAAGGCCAGGGTCGTGGGGAAGCTTTCTTT. This translates into CASSQGQGRGEAFF.

The rearrangement uses TRBV3-1 (or the pseudogene TRBV3-2) and TRBJ1-4, with TRBD1 identical over 7 bases. This CDR3 contains 15 residues. Germline assignment: CDR1 LGHDT and CDR2 YNNKEL (reference sequence). V trimming: 6 bases; J trimming: 5 bases; junction bases outside the gene matches: 9. CDR3 sequence: CASRLWDSLNEKLFF. The CDR3 nucleotides read TGTGCCAGCAGACTATGGGACAGCTTGAATGAAAAACTGTTTTTT.

This rearrangement joins TRBV6-2 or TRBV6-3 to TRBJ2-7; 9 nucleotides align to TRBD1. The V gene end was trimmed by 5 bases and the J gene end by 2 bases; junction bases not matched to a gene: 4. Per germline, CDR1 MNHEY and CDR2 SVGEGT. The CDR3 covers 14 residues. CDR3: CASSRDRATYEQYF. CDR3 DNA sequence: TGTGCCAGCAGTAGGGACAGGGCAACCTACGAGCAGTACTTC.

This rearrangement joins TRBV19 to TRBJ1-2, with a tentative D call TRBD1 (6 bases). CDR3 length: 15 amino acids. V lost 3 bases and J lost 14, with 25 bases in between. Germline CDR1 reads LNHDA; CDR2 reads SQIVND (reference sequence). The chain's CDR3 is CASSINLSALSQGTF. In DNA, the CDR3 is TGTGCCAGTAGTATTAATCTTTCAGCTTTGTCTCAGGGGACCTTC.

CDR3 coding DNA: TGTGCCAGCAGCTCGCTGGGGGGCCCGTACGAGCAGTACTTC. Protein product: CASSSLGGPYEQYF. The chain recombines TRBV7-2 with TRBJ2-7; perhaps D is TRBD1 or TRBD2 (6 bases each). The CDR3 contains 14 residues. Trimming removed 4 bases from V and 4 bases from J, with 14 bases in between. From germline, CDR1 is SGHTA and CDR2 FQGNSA.

V usage is TRBV18 and J usage is TRBJ2-1; 15 bases map to TRBD2. V shed 6 bases, J shed 2 bases, and the junction held 5 bases outside the gene matches. Germline V lookup: CDR1 KGHSH, CDR2 LQKENI. The CDR3 is 17 amino acids. As DNA, the CDR3 is TGTGCCAGCTCCCCGGGACTAGCGGGAGGCCCCTACAATGAGCAGTTCTTC. Its protein is CASSPGLAGGPYNEQFF.

The chain has TRBV19 and TRBJ2-1, with 13 bases fitting TRBD2. This CDR3 spans 15 amino acids. Germline V gene lookup returns CDR1 LNHDA and CDR2 SQIVND (reference sequence). The junction had 5 bases not matched to a gene; V was cut back by 6 bases and J by 6 bases. The CDR3 region is CASRPGLAGSNEQFF. The CDR3 DNA sequence: TGTGCCAGTAGGCCGGGACTAGCGGGATCCAATGAGCAGTTCTTC.

The rearrangement joins TRBV21-1 to TRBJ1-1. TRBV21-1 is designated a pseudogene. The CDR3 consists of 15 residues. CDR3 DNA sequence: TGTGCCAGCAGCTCACCACCGGGACTGAACACTGAAGCTTTCTTT. It encodes CASSSPPGLNTEAFF.

The chain combines TRBV19 with TRBJ2-1; no clear D gene. V gave up 3 bases and J gave up 4 bases, with 19 bases separating them. This CDR3 is 17 amino acids long. The germline V gene has CDR1 LNHDA and CDR2 SQIVND (reference sequence). The CDR3 spells CASSIKAPGFLYNEQFF. The DNA for the CDR3 is TGTGCCAGTAGTATTAAAGCCCCTGGGTTTTTGTACAATGAGCAGTTCTTC.

The V gene is TRBV5-1, the J gene TRBJ2-7, with 7 bases identical to TRBD1. The V and J ends lost 4 bases and 3 bases, in that order; junction bases with no gene match: 4. The CDR3 covers 13 residues. Germline V CDR1 and CDR2: SGHRS, YFSETQ. CDR3 nucleotides: TGCGCCAGCAGCCGGGACAGCCTCTACGAGCAGTACTTC. Translating gives CASSRDSLYEQYF. The variable domain in full, completed from reference TRBV5-1 and TRBJ2-7, reads KAGVTQTPRYLIKTRGQQVTLSCSPISGHRSVSWYQQTPGQGLQFLFEYFSETQRNKGNFPGRFSGRQFSNSRSEMNVSTLELGDSALYLCASSRDSLYEQYFGPGTRLTVT.

The chain joins TRBV15 to TRBJ2-4; tentatively, D is TRBD2 (5 bases). V was pared by 0 bases and J by 3 bases, with 9 bases between. Germline assignment: CDR1 LNHNV and CDR2 YYDKDF (reference sequence). The CDR3 is 15 residues long. The CDR3: CATSRDRGGKNIQYF. The CDR3 region has the DNA TGTGCCACCAGCAGAGATCGGGGTGGCAAAAACATTCAGTACTTC.

The V call is TRBV5-8, the J call TRBJ1-5; the D gene is possibly TRBD1 (6 bases). CDR1 is SGHTS and CDR2 is YDEGEE in the germline V gene. The CDR3 is 14 residues long. V was cut by 0 bases and J by 6 bases, with 10 bases left in between. The CDR3 spells CASSLDREAQPQHF. The CDR3 DNA reads as TGTGCCAGCAGCTTGGACAGGGAGGCTCAGCCCCAGCATTTT.